The 3 T cell receptor beta chains reported below all come from one sample, sequenced in a study of CD8+CD57+ T cells in acquired aplastic anemia. Sequencing was done on patients that had shown CD8+CD57+ cell expansion by flow cytometry. CDR3 and TCR beta VDJ profiling relied on genomic DNA as the template. TCRdb passed the reads through MiXCR, listing each CDR3 protein once. In the table there are some 140,000 distinct CDR3 sequences, approximately 52% of which are singletons. The specimen sequenced was sorted CD4+, CD8+, or CD8+CD57+ T cells (not recorded which) from PBMCs. The source of these receptors is a human donor with aplastic anemia.

This clonotype was recorded a few times. The chain links TRBV2 to TRBJ1-1; D not resolved. This CDR3 is 14 amino acids long. The germline V and J ends were trimmed by 7 bases and 4 bases, with 16 bases remaining between them. The germline V gene encodes CDR1 SNHLY and CDR2 FYNNEI. CDR3 protein: CASNSIGEGTEAFF. CDR3 bases: TGTGCCAGCAACTCGATCGGAGAGGGCACTGAAGCTTTCTTT.

In this sample, this clonotype turned up many times. This chain links TRBV19 with TRBJ1-1, with D possibly being TRBD1 (5 bases). This CDR3 has 14 residues. CDR1 and CDR2 (germline): LNHDA, SQIVND (reference sequence). Trimming took off 6 bases at V and 2 bases at J, with 13 bases between the two ends. CDR3 sequence: CASSPGGGNTEAFF. CDR3 nucleotides: TGTGCCAGTAGCCCTGGGGGGGGTAACACTGAAGCTTTCTTT.

The genes are TRBV7-8 and TRBJ2-7, with TRBD1 matching over 8 bases. Per the germline V gene, CDR1 is SGHVS and CDR2 is FQNEAQ. The CDR3 sequence is 13 residues long. The V gene end was trimmed by 5 bases and the J gene end by 6 bases; junction bases not matched to a gene: 6. CDR3 nucleotide sequence: TGTGCCAGCAGCGAAAATACAGGGGGCGAGCAGTACTTC. Translating gives CASSENTGGEQYF.